The 24 T cell receptor beta chains given below trace back to one sample, sequenced in a study of T cell responses to AZD1222 COVID-19 vaccine. The method was immunoSEQ multiplex PCR; TCRdb's version includes in-frame clones alone and lacks a portion of them. The repertoire holds fewer than 120,000 clones, with around nine tenths as singletons. The input for sequencing was peripheral blood, taken 28 days after the second AZD1222 dose. Receptors were obtained from an adult who received the AZD1222 COVID-19 vaccine.

The rearrangement uses TRBV28 and TRBJ1-6; D unclear. Germline CDR1 MDHEN, CDR2 SYDVKM. This CDR3 has 14 residues. Trimming stripped 4 bases from V and 11 bases from J, with 15 bases between. CDR3 sequence: CASSSGVSIPPLHF. In DNA, the CDR3 is TGTGCCAGCAGTTCGGGTGTTAGCATTCCACCCCTCCACTTT.

The chain links TRBV6-5 to TRBJ1-1; D ambiguous. Per germline, CDR1 MNHEY and CDR2 SVGAGI. V was clipped by 2 bases and J by 4 bases, with 8 bases between them. This CDR3 is built from 13 residues. CDR3 sequence (DNA): TGTGCCAGCAGTTACCTGGCCGGCACTGAAGCTTTCTTT. It specifies CASSYLAGTEAFF.

The chain recombines TRBV15 with TRBJ1-1, with a weak D call TRBD1 (5 bases). Germline V gene lookup returns CDR1 LNHNV and CDR2 YYDKDF (reference sequence). Trimming stripped 3 bases from V and 1 base from J, with 12 bases between. The CDR3 runs 15 residues. The CDR3, as DNA: TGTGCCACCAGCAGGAGCAAAACAGGGAACACTGAAGCTTTCTTT. Protein product: CATSRSKTGNTEAFF.

The J gene is TRBJ1-1, the V gene TRBV6-4; D is perhaps TRBD1 (5 bases). This CDR3 has 14 amino acids. The V gene lost 3 bases and the J gene lost 11 bases, with 19 bases spanning the gap. The germline gives CDR1 MRHNA, CDR2 SNTAGT. CDR3 in amino acids: CASSEVGGTSMAFF. As DNA, the CDR3 is TGTGCCAGCAGTGAGGTTGGGGGTACCTCAATGGCTTTCTTT.

This rearrangement joins TRBV28 to TRBJ2-3; the match to TRBD2 covers 7 bases. The germline gives CDR1 MDHEN, CDR2 SYDVKM. J lost 1 base, V lost 10 bases, and 5 bases had no gene match. The CDR3 sequence is 13 residues long. The DNA of the CDR3 is TGTGCCACCCACGCGGGGGGCACAGATACGCAGTATTTT. It specifies CATHAGGTDTQYF.

V is TRBV12-2 and J is TRBJ1-2. TRBV12-2 corresponds to a pseudogene. The CDR3 sequence is 13 residues long. The CDR3 sequence is CASRLRGGYGYTF. For the CDR3, the DNA is TGTGCAAGTCGCCTAAGGGGGGGCTATGGCTACACCTTC.

V usage is TRBV7-9 and J usage is TRBJ1-6; D remains unclear. Germline CDR1 and CDR2: SEHNR and FQNEAQ (reference sequence). Trimming stripped 5 bases from V and 7 bases from J, with 15 bases between. The CDR3 is made up of 15 amino acids. The CDR3 nucleotides are TGTGCCAGCAGCCGAGAGTTGGCCGAGAATTCACCCCTCCACTTT. Protein product: CASSRELAENSPLHF.

This clone was counted between two and nine times. This chain connects TRBV5-4 to TRBJ1-1, with D uncertain. This CDR3 region has 15 residues. Germline assignment: CDR1 SGHNT and CDR2 YYREEE (reference sequence). V was trimmed by 4 bases and J by 1 base, leaving 14 bases between them. The CDR3 spells CASSPPLRQNTEAFF. In nucleotides, the CDR3 is TGTGCCAGCAGCCCACCCCTCCGACAGAACACTGAAGCTTTCTTT.

This chain joins TRBV9 and TRBJ2-2; TRBD1 might be the D (5 bases). The CDR3 runs 16 residues. Germline V gene lookup returns CDR1 SGDLS and CDR2 YYNGEE. V was pared by 0 bases and J by 0 bases, with 9 bases between. The CDR3 region has the DNA TGTGCCAGCAGCGTAGCAGGGAACCCGAACACCGGGGAGCTGTTTTTT. This translates into CASSVAGNPNTGELFF.

The chain is built from TRBV5-6 and TRBJ1-2; D might be TRBD1 (6 bases). CDR3 length equals 14 residues. V lost 0 bases and J lost 5, with 11 bases in between. CDR1 is SGHDT and CDR2 is YYEEEE in the germline V gene. The CDR3 here is CASSLARGRYGYTF. The CDR3, as DNA: TGTGCCAGCAGCTTGGCCAGGGGTAGGTATGGCTACACCTTC.

The genes are TRBV18 and TRBJ1-2, with TRBD1 matching 9 bases. Trimming removed 3 bases from V and 5 bases from J; junction bases left unmatched: 7. There are 15 residues in the CDR3. CDR1 KGHSH and CDR2 LQKENI come from the germline V gene. CDR3 nucleotide sequence: TGTGCCAGCTCACCTTCACAGGGGGCAAAATATGGCTACACCTTC. Protein: CASSPSQGAKYGYTF. The full variable domain, rest sourced from reference TRBV18 and TRBJ1-2, is NAGVMQNPRHLVRRRGQEARLRCSPMKGHSHVYWYRQLPEEGLKFMVYLQKENIIDESGMPKERFSAEFPKEGPSILRIQQVVRGDSAAYFCASSPSQGAKYGYTFGSGTRLTVV.

Here the CDR3 reads CASSLSGQGMNTEAFF. For the CDR3, the DNA is TGTGCCAGCAGTTTATCGGGTCAGGGGATGAACACTGAAGCTTTCTTT. J is TRBJ1-1 and V is TRBV27; tentative D call: TRBD1 (6 bases). The CDR3 totals 16 residues. In germline, CDR1 is MNHEY, CDR2 SMNVEV (reference sequence). The V end was cut by 0 bases, the J end by 0 bases, with 11 bases between.

This rearrangement joins TRBV16 to TRBJ1-2; D gene ambiguous. Trimming left V 4 bases short and J 2 bases short, with 11 bases between. CDR3 size: 14 residues. The germline V gene encodes CDR1 KGHSY and CDR2 FQNENV. CDR3 coding DNA: TGTGCCAGCAGCCTAGTCCCTTCGAACTATGGCTACACCTTC. It is translated as CASSLVPSNYGYTF.

This chain connects TRBV5-1 to TRBJ2-5; 7 bases are a match to TRBD1. Germline CDR1 is SGHRS and CDR2 is YFSETQ. This CDR3 is built from 14 residues. The V gene end was trimmed by 3 bases and the J gene end by 5 bases; junction bases not matched to a gene: 7. CDR3 residues: CASSSHRGLETQYF. For the CDR3, the DNA is TGCGCCAGCAGCTCCCACAGGGGTCTGGAGACCCAGTACTTC.

The CDR3 sequence: CASSLQGGLGYTF. CDR3 nucleotides: TGTGCCAGCAGTTTACAGGGTGGGCTTGGCTACACCTTC. The chain has TRBV12-3 or TRBV12-4 and TRBJ1-2; D is possibly TRBD1 (5 bases). V dropped 2 bases and J dropped 7 bases, with 11 bases sitting between them. The CDR3 totals 13 residues.

The V and J genes are TRBV7-9 and TRBJ2-1; D gene unclear. Trimming stripped 5 bases from V and 6 bases from J, with 11 bases between. The CDR3 consists of 13 residues. Germline CDR1 SEHNR, CDR2 FQNEAQ (reference sequence). The CDR3 spells CASSPTIPNEQFF. CDR3 nucleotide sequence: TGTGCCAGCAGCCCTACTATACCCAATGAGCAGTTCTTC.

This chain links TRBV4-2 with TRBJ2-3, with TRBD2 identical over 10 bases. V lost 1 base and J lost 7; bases outside the gene matches: 5. This CDR3 is 15 amino acids long. Germline lookup yields CDR1 LGHNA and CDR2 YNFKEQ. As DNA, the CDR3 is TGTGCCAGCAGCCAAGTGGGACTAGCGACCCATACGCAGTATTTT. It translates to CASSQVGLATHTQYF.

The chain joins TRBV28 to TRBJ2-3, with D possibly matching TRBD2 (6 bases). Trimming stripped 4 bases from V and 1 base from J, with 15 bases between. This CDR3 has 16 residues. From germline, CDR1 is MDHEN and CDR2 SYDVKM. The DNA for the CDR3 is TGTGCCAGCAGTTCCGGGGGTACGGGGGGCACAGATACGCAGTATTTT. Protein: CASSSGGTGGTDTQYF.

The J gene is TRBJ2-3, the V gene TRBV27, with D tentatively TRBD1 (5 bases). Trimming cost V 0 bases and J 4 bases, with 8 bases left between them. Looked up from germline, CDR1 is MNHEY and CDR2 is SMNVEV (reference sequence). This CDR3 is built from 14 residues. As DNA, the CDR3 is TGTGCCAGCAGTTTATCCAGGGCCGCAGATACGCAGTATTTT. This translates into CASSLSRAADTQYF.

The V and J genes are TRBV27 and TRBJ1-1; the D is unclear. The V end lost 6 bases, the J end lost 0 bases, and 8 bases lay between the germline ends. The germline gives CDR1 MNHEY, CDR2 SMNVEV (reference sequence). This CDR3 is 13 amino acids long. This CDR3 is CASSYFLNTEAFF. CDR3 bases: TGTGCCAGCAGCTACTTTTTGAACACTGAAGCTTTCTTT.

J is TRBJ1-2 and V is TRBV3-1 (or the pseudogene TRBV3-2), with 7 nucleotides matching TRBD1. CDR3 size: 13 residues. Germline V gives CDR1 LGHDT, CDR2 YNNKEL (reference sequence). V was clipped by 1 base and J by 8 bases; unmatched bases: 4. CDR3: CASSQGGDRGYTF. The CDR3 bases are TGTGCCAGCAGCCAAGGGGGGGACAGAGGCTACACCTTC.

The chain has TRBV7-8 and TRBJ1-2; no reliable D call. V was cut by 6 bases and J by 6 bases, with 11 bases left in between. Germline V gene lookup returns CDR1 SGHVS and CDR2 FQNEAQ. CDR3 length: 12 amino acids. CDR3 amino acids: CASSSGPDGYTF. For the CDR3, the DNA is TGTGCCAGCAGTTCCGGACCCGATGGCTACACCTTC.

This rearrangement joins TRBV27 to TRBJ1-1; D is unresolved. The CDR3 covers 13 residues. The V gene lost 3 bases and the J gene lost 7 bases, with 12 bases spanning the gap. Per germline, CDR1 MNHEY and CDR2 SMNVEV (reference sequence). This chain's CDR3 is CASSFSRRIEAFF. DNA for the CDR3: TGTGCCAGCAGTTTTTCCCGAAGGATTGAAGCTTTCTTT.

The chain links TRBV25-1 to TRBJ2-7; 13 bases are shared with TRBD2. The length of the CDR3 is 15 residues. Germline-derived CDR1 and CDR2 are MGHDK and SYGVNS. V was clipped by 8 bases and J by 6 bases; unmatched bases: 10. CDR3 coding DNA: TGTGCCAGCCCACTAGCGGGAGGGCATGGGGGCGAGCAGTACTTC. Residues: CASPLAGGHGGEQYF.